Listed below are T cell receptor beta chains from one sample, sequenced in a study of blood T cell repertoires in COVID-19. Assay: immunoSEQ multiplex PCR; the TCRdb copy retains only in-frame clones and omits some. The sample holds approximately 190,000 clones, about 88% seen once. Sequencing input: PBMCs or T cells enriched from blood (not recorded which). These receptors were obtained from a woman between 40 and 55 years old in a cohort exposed to, infected with or recovered from COVID-19 (not recorded which). Both conserved end residues are trimmed from each CDR3. Fields, in order: CDR3 protein, CDR3 length, V gene, J gene.

cdr3_aa: ASSLGGLADEQF
cdr3_length: 12
v_call: TRBV11-3
j_call: TRBJ2-1

cdr3_aa: ASSQVTRGWRETQY
cdr3_length: 14
v_call: TRBV3-1/TRBV3-2
j_call: TRBJ2-5

cdr3_aa: ASRASGRGSSDTQY
cdr3_length: 14
v_call: TRBV14
j_call: TRBJ2-3

cdr3_aa: ASGQGSGYT
cdr3_length: 9
v_call: TRBV5-1
j_call: TRBJ1-2

cdr3_aa: ATGGGDQETQY
cdr3_length: 11
v_call: TRBV10-3
j_call: TRBJ2-5

cdr3_aa: ASSPLWGGDGGYT
cdr3_length: 13
v_call: TRBV27
j_call: TRBJ1-2

cdr3_aa: ASSTPQGAGNEQF
cdr3_length: 13
v_call: TRBV2
j_call: TRBJ2-1

cdr3_aa: ATSDSGGPGDTQY
cdr3_length: 13
v_call: TRBV24-1
j_call: TRBJ2-3

cdr3_aa: ASSDRENYGYT
cdr3_length: 11
v_call: TRBV6-1
j_call: TRBJ1-2

cdr3_aa: ASSFSGYNEQF
cdr3_length: 11
v_call: TRBV5-1
j_call: TRBJ2-1

cdr3_aa: ASSYGANSGNTIY
cdr3_length: 13
v_call: TRBV6-5
j_call: TRBJ1-3

cdr3_aa: ASSVVQTGILYEQY
cdr3_length: 14
v_call: TRBV9
j_call: TRBJ2-7

cdr3_aa: ASSGGGIYGYT
cdr3_length: 11
v_call: TRBV27
j_call: TRBJ1-2

cdr3_aa: ASTTLSGVNEQF
cdr3_length: 12
v_call: TRBV4-1
j_call: TRBJ2-1

cdr3_aa: ASSLVGVDTEAF
cdr3_length: 12
v_call: TRBV7-9
j_call: TRBJ1-1

cdr3_aa: ASSLLGTGSPYEQY
cdr3_length: 14
v_call: TRBV27
j_call: TRBJ2-7

cdr3_aa: ASSSPRKAF
cdr3_length: 9
v_call: TRBV19
j_call: TRBJ1-1

cdr3_aa: ASSRGFEAF
cdr3_length: 9
v_call: TRBV27
j_call: TRBJ1-1

cdr3_aa: ASNSRTSTDTQY
cdr3_length: 12
v_call: TRBV19
j_call: TRBJ2-3

cdr3_aa: ATSSDRGYEQY
cdr3_length: 11
v_call: TRBV15
j_call: TRBJ2-7

cdr3_aa: ASSFGRDTDTQY
cdr3_length: 12
v_call: TRBV28
j_call: TRBJ2-3

cdr3_aa: ASAREGIDPETQY
cdr3_length: 13
v_call: TRBV19
j_call: TRBJ2-5

cdr3_aa: AIRPGQGPPGANVLT
cdr3_length: 15
v_call: TRBV10-3
j_call: TRBJ2-6

cdr3_aa: ASSFRGQSQETQY
cdr3_length: 13
v_call: TRBV27
j_call: TRBJ2-5

cdr3_aa: ASSLARVTEAF
cdr3_length: 11
v_call: TRBV7-9
j_call: TRBJ1-1

cdr3_aa: ASSHGTGGYEQY
cdr3_length: 12
v_call: TRBV13
j_call: TRBJ2-7

cdr3_aa: ATSDPRTGGWSNQPQH
cdr3_length: 16
v_call: TRBV24-1
j_call: TRBJ1-5

cdr3_aa: ASSITSGGEGANVLT
cdr3_length: 15
v_call: TRBV19
j_call: TRBJ2-6

cdr3_aa: ASRETGGSGGYT
cdr3_length: 12
v_call: TRBV14
j_call: TRBJ1-2

cdr3_aa: ASSLYGGIANYGYT
cdr3_length: 14
v_call: TRBV13
j_call: TRBJ1-2

cdr3_aa: ASSYTQGVREQF
cdr3_length: 12
v_call: TRBV5-1
j_call: TRBJ2-1

cdr3_aa: ASSVTGGNQPQH
cdr3_length: 12
v_call: TRBV7-2
j_call: TRBJ1-5

cdr3_aa: ATGTGGLKKDTQY
cdr3_length: 13
v_call: TRBV15
j_call: TRBJ2-3

cdr3_aa: ASSTGAGNYEQY
cdr3_length: 12
v_call: TRBV5-1
j_call: TRBJ2-7

cdr3_aa: ASSLVSSYNEQF
cdr3_length: 12
v_call: TRBV27
j_call: TRBJ2-1

cdr3_aa: ATSDSGSVGYT
cdr3_length: 11
v_call: TRBV24-1
j_call: TRBJ1-2

cdr3_aa: ASSLADSRYGYT
cdr3_length: 12
v_call: TRBV5-1
j_call: TRBJ1-2

cdr3_aa: ASRGTGATYGYT
cdr3_length: 12
v_call: TRBV6-5
j_call: TRBJ1-2

cdr3_aa: ASSLSATYEQY
cdr3_length: 11
v_call: TRBV27
j_call: TRBJ2-7

cdr3_aa: ATSRVGAGDEQY
cdr3_length: 12
v_call: TRBV15
j_call: TRBJ2-7

cdr3_aa: ASSPKPGDPYEQY
cdr3_length: 13
v_call: TRBV3-1/TRBV3-2
j_call: TRBJ2-7

cdr3_aa: ASSSGLARETQY
cdr3_length: 12
v_call: TRBV5-6
j_call: TRBJ2-5